The rows below give T cell receptor beta chains drawn from one sample of a study of blood T cell repertoires in COVID-19. Assay: immunoSEQ multiplex PCR; the TCRdb copy retains only in-frame clones and omits some. The repertoire consists of around 140,000 clones, with 70% to 85% occurring once and the leading ten covering about a sixth. The sequenced material came from peripheral blood. These receptors were collected from a woman of 80 years or more with acute or convalescent COVID-19. Each CDR3 is given with its conserved first and last residue. A D gene is named only where the DNA matches it firmly.

>TRBV7-2|-|TRBJ1-1
TGTGCCAGCAGCGTTAGGGTTCTCCAAGGGGCCGGTAGGGCTGAAGCTTTCTTT
CASSVRVLQGAGRAEAFF
>TRBV4-3|TRBD1|TRBJ2-4
TGCGCCAGCAGCCAAGAACGGTGGGTCAGGACAGGGGGAATCCAGGCCAAAAACATTCAGTACTTC
CASSQERWVRTGGIQAKNIQYF
>TRBV7-9|-|TRBJ1-5
TGTGCCAGCAGCTTACAGGCAGGGAACAATCAGCCCCAGCATTTT
CASSLQAGNNQPQHF
>TRBV30|-|TRBJ1-2
TGTGCCTGGAGCAAGTCTGGGGGCGCCCGGGGCTACACCTTC
CAWSKSGGARGYTF
>TRBV7-2|TRBD2|TRBJ2-5
TGTGCCAGCAGCGCCTGGACTAGCACAGTTACGGTGGAGACCCAGTACTTC
CASSAWTSTVTVETQYF
>TRBV3-1/TRBV3-2|TRBD1|TRBJ1-6
TGTGCCAGCAGCCAAGGCGTTTCGGGACAGGCCTATTCACCCCTCCACTTT
CASSQGVSGQAYSPLHF
>TRBV2|TRBD1|TRBJ1-5
TGTGCCAGCAGTGGGGACAGGGCTGGCCAGCCCCAGCATTTT
CASSGDRAGQPQHF
>TRBV3-1/TRBV3-2|-|TRBJ2-2
TGTGCCAGCAGCCCTCGGACAGCCAACACCGGGGAGCTGTTTTTT
CASSPRTANTGELFF
>TRBV3-1/TRBV3-2|-|TRBJ2-2
TGTGCCAGCAGCCCCCAGACCGGGGAGCTGTTTTTT
CASSPQTGELFF
>TRBV18|TRBD1|TRBJ2-7
TGTGCCAGCTCACCGACCCGGGACAGGGTCTACGAGCAGTACTTC
CASSPTRDRVYEQYF
>TRBV14|-|TRBJ1-1
TGTGCCAGCAGCCAAAACAGTTTAGGCACTGAAGCTTTCTTT
CASSQNSLGTEAFF
>TRBV12-5|TRBD2|TRBJ2-3
TGTGCTAGTGGTAATACGGGGCTAGCGGGAGGGTTTAGCCCAGATACGCAGTATTTT
CASGNTGLAGGFSPDTQYF
>TRBV13|-|TRBJ1-1
TGTGCCAGCAGCAAGAGCCGGAGGACTGAAGCTTTCTTT
CASSKSRRTEAFF
>TRBV29-1|-|TRBJ2-2
TGCAGCGTTGACAGGGCGAACACCGGGGAGCTGTTTTTT
CSVDRANTGELFF